The TCR beta chain under discussion was sequenced for a study of blood T cell repertoires in COVID-19. The CDR3 covers 16 residues. CDR1 is SGHKS and CDR2 is YYEKEE in the germline V gene (reference sequence). V lost 4 bases and J lost 2; bases outside the gene matches: 11. This clone was counted only a few times. Method: immunoSEQ multiplex PCR; TCRdb's copy keeps in-frame clones and lacks some. The table shows more than 40,000 clones, with 86% occurring only once. The gene calls are TRBV5-5 and TRBJ2-7; 8 positions agree with TRBD1. The TCR comes from a man aged 55-75 years with active or convalescent COVID-19. The sequencing input was peripheral blood. This chain's CDR3 is CASSPQGTTGAYEQYF. The CDR3 DNA is TGTGCCAGCAGCCCTCAAGGGACGACAGGGGCCTACGAGCAGTACTTC.